This T cell receptor beta chain was sequenced during a study of blood T cell repertoires in COVID-19. This table comes from immunoSEQ multiplex PCR, and its TCRdb copy is limited to in-frame clones, with some not included. Of 90,000 to 110,000 clones listed, over 75% are singletons. This TCR derives from a woman aged 50 to 60 with acute or convalescent COVID-19. Sequencing was performed on peripheral blood.

The CDR3 protein is CASSLAGGDRGQGNTIYF. For the CDR3, the DNA is TGCGCCAGCAGCTTGGCCGGTGGGGACAGGGGGCAAGGAAACACCATATATTTT. V is TRBV5-1 and J is TRBJ1-3; TRBD1 matches at 12 bases. V lost 0 bases to trimming and J lost 4 bases; unmatched junction nucleotides: 8. Germline CDR1 and CDR2: SGHRS and YFSETQ. This CDR3 region has 18 residues.